The 23 T cell receptor beta chains in this list originate from one sample, sequenced in a study of T cells in Graves' hyperthyroidism and ophthalmopathy. Amplification of TCR beta CDR3 regions used RNA as the template. RT-PCR in the first round (using the HTBI primer set) targeted the TCR CDR3. One entry per CDR3 protein results from TCRdb running MiXCR on the multiplex PCR reads. The sample contains a few hundred thousand distinct CDR3 sequences, 15% to 17% of which appear only once. Sequenced input: blood. These receptors all come from a woman aged 30 to 39 with Graves' hyperthyroidism.

The rearrangement links TRBV5-4 to TRBJ2-1; 8 bases match TRBD2. The CDR3 sequence is 15 residues long. Germline CDR1 and CDR2: SGHNT and YYREEE (reference sequence). V lost 2 bases to trimming and J lost 3 bases; unmatched junction nucleotides: 4. The CDR3 DNA reads TGTGCCAGCAGCTTTAGCGGGGCGTACTACAATGAGCAGTTCTTC. This gives the protein CASSFSGAYYNEQFF.

This clonotype was counted many times. The J gene is TRBJ1-2, the V gene TRBV6-1, with D uncertain. Germline lookup yields CDR1 MNHNS and CDR2 SASEGT. This CDR3 contains 13 residues. The V and J ends lost 3 bases and 8 bases respectively, with 13 bases between them. The CDR3 coding sequence is TGTGCCAGCAGTGATACACCGGATGGGGGCTACACCTTC. This codes for CASSDTPDGGYTF.

CDR3 DNA sequence: TGCAGTGCTAACAAGCCCCTAAAAACCGGGACAGGGGACGATGCAACTAATGAAAAACTGTTTTTT. Encoded protein: CSANKPLKTGTGDDATNEKLFF. The rearrangement uses TRBV20-1 and TRBJ1-4; the match to TRBD1 covers 10 bases. Germline-derived CDR1 and CDR2 are DFQATT and SNEGSKA (reference sequence). Losses at the gene ends were 4 bases for V and 0 bases for J; bases not matched to a gene: 23. The CDR3 is 22 residues long.

Only a few counts were recorded for this clonotype. The CDR3 DNA reads TGCAGTGCTAGTCTAGCTAGCACAGATACGCAGTATTTT. It encodes CSASLASTDTQYF. The genes are TRBV20-1 and TRBJ2-3; a possible D gene is TRBD2 (5 bases). The germline gives CDR1 DFQATT, CDR2 SNEGSKA (reference sequence). The CDR3 is made up of 13 amino acids. V lost 3 bases and J 0 bases, leaving 7 bases between the germline ends.

The V and J genes are TRBV19 and TRBJ2-7; perhaps TRBD1 as D (6 bases). The CDR3 has 14 residues. Between the trimmed V and J ends, which lost 6 bases and 0 bases, there was a span of 12 bases. The germline V gene has CDR1 LNHDA and CDR2 SQIVND (reference sequence). CDR3 in amino acids: CASSQQDSSYEQYF. The CDR3 region has the DNA TGTGCCAGTAGCCAACAGGACAGCTCCTACGAGCAGTACTTC.

This clonotype showed up just a few times. The CDR3 is CAIAAQGYEQYF. The CDR3 DNA sequence: TGTGCCATCGCCGCTCAGGGGTACGAGCAGTACTTC. The J gene is TRBJ2-7, the V gene TRBV10-3, with D perhaps TRBD1 (6 bases). Germline assignment: CDR1 ENHRY and CDR2 SYGVKD. The CDR3 runs 12 residues. The V and J ends lost 8 bases and 4 bases respectively, with 12 bases between them.

This clonotype occurred many times. V is TRBV20-1 and J is TRBJ2-1, with 9 nucleotides matching TRBD2. V was pared by 3 bases and J by 7 bases, with 10 bases of the junction left unmatched. The CDR3 consists of 15 residues. Germline CDR1 DFQATT, CDR2 SNEGSKA (reference sequence). Written as DNA, the CDR3 is TGCAGTGCTAGTCATAGCGGGAGTGCAAAAAATGAGCAGTTCTTC. Translation: CSASHSGSAKNEQFF.

This clonotype was counted ten times or more. This chain links TRBV11-2 with TRBJ1-5; unclear D gene. In germline, CDR1 is SGHAT, CDR2 FQNNGV. Trimming pared 2 bases from V and 9 bases from J, leaving 11 bases between. The CDR3 is 13 amino acids. CDR3 region: CASSLHSLGPQHF. Here the CDR3 DNA reads TGTGCCAGCAGCTTACACAGCCTTGGGCCCCAGCATTTT.

This clonotype has ten or more counts. V gene TRBV27 combines with J gene TRBJ2-3, with TRBD1 matching 7 bases. CDR1 is MNHEY, CDR2 SMNVEV, per germline (reference sequence). The CDR3 has 16 amino acids. With V trimmed by 4 bases and J by 2 bases, 9 bases remained unmatched. The CDR3 DNA reads TGTGCCAGCAGTTACAGCGGACAGGCGGTCACAGATACGCAGTATTTT. Amino acids: CASSYSGQAVTDTQYF.

This clonotype was picked up many times. The chain combines TRBV12-3 or TRBV12-4 with TRBJ1-1, with 8 bases aligning to TRBD1. The CDR3 extends over 15 amino acids. Losses at the gene ends were 5 bases for V and 1 base for J; bases not matched to a gene: 6. In DNA, the CDR3 is TGTGCCAGCAGTCCCCGGGACAGGCGGAACACTGAAGCTTTCTTT. As protein: CASSPRDRRNTEAFF.

This clonotype was counted ten times or more. The chain combines TRBV28 with TRBJ1-5; D gene uncertain. V was cut by 9 bases and J by 0 bases, with 9 bases left in between. CDR1 and CDR2 (germline): MDHEN, SYDVKM. The CDR3 length is 13 residues. CDR3 residues: CASSLLSNQPQHF. For the CDR3, the DNA is TGTGCCAGTAGTCTCCTTAGCAATCAGCCCCAGCATTTT.

The V and J genes are TRBV4-1 and TRBJ2-1; 8 bases agree with TRBD1. Germline V gives CDR1 MGHRA, CDR2 YSYEKL. With V trimmed by 1 base and J by 2 bases, 4 bases remained unmatched. CDR3 length: 16 residues. The CDR3 reads CASSQAPGGPYNEQFF. The CDR3 nucleotides are TGCGCCAGCAGCCAAGCGCCAGGGGGCCCCTACAATGAGCAGTTCTTC.

The CDR3 DNA sequence: TGTGCCAGCAGCCAAGACCCTCCTAGCGGGGCCCCTAGCACAGATACGCAGTATTTT. Amino acid sequence: CASSQDPPSGAPSTDTQYF. This rearrangement joins TRBV3-1 to TRBJ2-3; 9 bases are a match to TRBD2. The length of the CDR3 is 19 residues. Trimming cost V 0 bases and J 0 bases; bases outside gene matches: 10. Germline V CDR1 and CDR2: LGHDT, YNNKEL (reference sequence).

This clonotype was counted at least ten times. The gene calls are TRBV12-3 or TRBV12-4 and TRBJ1-4, with D possibly matching TRBD1 (5 bases). The V end was cut by 6 bases, the J end by 8 bases, with 16 bases between. This CDR3 has 14 residues. For the CDR3, the DNA is TGTGCCAGCAGCACAACAGGAACTTCCGAAAAACTGTTTTTT. It specifies CASSTTGTSEKLFF.

On this clonotype: A read error may explain this, as a much larger clone is one base away. The chain uses TRBV10-3 and TRBJ2-1; no clear D gene. The DNA end favors TRBJ2-7, so the J call may be wrong. There are 17 residues in the CDR3. Germline values: CDR1 ENHRY, CDR2 SYGVKD. The CDR3 sequence is CAISDPLAESSYNEQYF. In nucleotides, the CDR3 is TGTGCCATCAGTGACCCTCTCGCGGAGAGCTCCTACAATGAGCAGTACTTC.

This clonotype came up many times. The gene calls are TRBV7-2 and TRBJ2-3, with TRBD2 identical over 7 bases. CDR3 size: 15 residues. The germline gives CDR1 SGHTA, CDR2 FQGNSA. The junction had 2 bases not matched to a gene; V was cut back by 0 bases and J by 2 bases. The CDR3 DNA sequence: TGTGCCAGCAGCTTAGCAGGACTAGACACAGATACGCAGTATTTT. Protein: CASSLAGLDTDTQYF.

This clonotype appeared many times. The rearrangement links TRBV12-3 or TRBV12-4 to TRBJ2-7; 10 bases align to TRBD1. V lost 6 bases to trimming and J lost 7 bases; unmatched junction nucleotides: 6. The CDR3 length is 13 residues. CDR3 protein: CASSLGQGREQYF. The CDR3, as DNA: TGTGCCAGCAGCCTGGGACAGGGGCGAGAGCAGTACTTC.

The table lists this clonotype with many counts. This rearrangement joins TRBV6-2 or TRBV6-3 to TRBJ1-5; D gene ambiguous. The CDR3 sequence is 17 residues long. Germline V gives CDR1 MNHEY, CDR2 SVGEGT. Trimming shortened V by 2 bases and J by 0 bases, and 14 bases separated the two germline ends. The CDR3 DNA reads TGTGCCAGCAGTTACCGTTCAGTTGAAGATAGCAATCAGCCCCAGCATTTT. Amino acids: CASSYRSVEDSNQPQHF.

This clonotype was counted at least ten times. V and J are TRBV7-2 and TRBJ2-1, with TRBD2 matching over 7 bases. The CDR3 is made up of 13 amino acids. The germline CDR1 and CDR2 sequences are SGHTA and FQGNSA. The V gene end was trimmed by 3 bases and the J gene end by 7 bases; junction bases not matched to a gene: 3. In nucleotides, the CDR3 is TGTGCCAGCAGCTTTCGGACTAGAAATGAGCAGTTCTTC. Translated, it gives CASSFRTRNEQFF.

This clonotype was seen at least ten times. The chain uses TRBV30 and TRBJ1-4; D might be TRBD1 (6 bases). The CDR3 has 15 amino acids. Germline V gives CDR1 GTSNPN, CDR2 SVGIG (reference sequence). With 1 base removed from V and 7 bases from J, the gap between germline ends came to 16 bases. In nucleotides, the CDR3 is TGTGCCTGGAGTGATGGGGGCAACTTTGGTGAAAAACTGTTTTTT. Its translation: CAWSDGGNFGEKLFF.

This clonotype was observed a single time. J is TRBJ1-1 and V is TRBV4-1, with a tentative D call TRBD1 (5 bases). CDR3 length: 15 residues. Trimming removed 5 bases from V and 6 bases from J, with 19 bases in between. The germline gives CDR1 MGHRA, CDR2 YSYEKL. For the CDR3, the DNA is TGCGCCAGCAGCAGCGACGAGGGGAGATTGCCTGAAGCTTTCTTT. Translating it yields CASSSDEGRLPEAFF.

The V and J genes are TRBV19 and TRBJ2-1; no firm D call. The J call may not be correct, given that the DNA end is closer to TRBJ2-7. Per the germline V gene, CDR1 is LNHDA and CDR2 is SQIVND (reference sequence). The CDR3 extends over 15 amino acids. CDR3 nucleotides: TGTGCCACCAAGAGCCCGGAGTCCCCCTACAATGAGCAGTACTTC. Its protein is CATKSPESPYNEQYF.

This clonotype appeared many times. This rearrangement joins TRBV10-3 to TRBJ2-7; 11 positions agree with TRBD1. The CDR3 has 15 residues. J gave up 3 bases and V 0 bases, and 1 base lay outside the gene matches. The germline V gene has CDR1 ENHRY and CDR2 SYGVKD. CDR3 DNA sequence: TGTGCCATCAGTGAGTCCGGGACAGGGGGCTACGAGCAGTACTTC. Amino acid sequence: CAISESGTGGYEQYF.